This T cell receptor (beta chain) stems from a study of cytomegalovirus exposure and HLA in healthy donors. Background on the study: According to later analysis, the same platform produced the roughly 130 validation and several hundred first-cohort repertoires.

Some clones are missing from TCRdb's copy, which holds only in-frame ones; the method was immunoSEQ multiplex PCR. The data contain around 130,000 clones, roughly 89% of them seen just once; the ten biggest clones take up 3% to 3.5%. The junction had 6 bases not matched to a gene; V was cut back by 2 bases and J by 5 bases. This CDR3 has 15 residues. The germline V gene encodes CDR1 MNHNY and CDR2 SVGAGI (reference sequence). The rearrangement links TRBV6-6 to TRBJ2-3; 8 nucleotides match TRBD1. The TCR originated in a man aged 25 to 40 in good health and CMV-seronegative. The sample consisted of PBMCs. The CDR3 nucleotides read TGTGCCAGCAGTTACCCGACAGGGGTTTTAGATACGCAGTATTTT. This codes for CASSYPTGVLDTQYF.